These 29 T cell receptor beta chains came from one sample sequenced in a study of T-cell reconstitution after alpha-beta-depleted transplantation in children. Preparation of the TCRbeta library used unique molecular identifiers. TCRdb independently ran MiXCR on the PCR reads; one entry per CDR3 protein. The sample has approximately 400,000 distinct CDR3 sequences, around 9.9% seen once; the top ten hold roughly 5%. This sample comprised PBMCs from the stem cell graft donor, obtained from the stem cell graft. The receptors were gathered from a human donor who donated a stem cell graft to a child with acute myeloid leukemia.

Here the CDR3 DNA reads TGTGCCAGCAGTTTAGACCTAGGCAACGATCAGCCCCAGCATTTT. It translates to CASSLDLGNDQPQHF. The chain couples TRBV12-3 or TRBV12-4 to TRBJ1-5; D is undetermined. Trimming pared 1 base from V and 5 bases from J, leaving 12 bases between. This CDR3 comprises 15 residues.

There are a few counts of this clonotype. The rearrangement uses TRBV20-1 and TRBJ1-1, with 7 bases lining up with TRBD1. From germline, CDR1 is DFQATT and CDR2 SNEGSKA (reference sequence). The CDR3 is made up of 13 amino acids. The trim removed 5 bases at V and 2 bases at J, leaving 5 bases unmatched. The CDR3 here is CSAWRDRNTEAFF. The CDR3 nucleotides are TGCAGTGCTTGGCGGGACAGAAACACTGAAGCTTTCTTT.

The sample holds a few counts of this clonotype. The rearrangement links TRBV6-1 to TRBJ2-5; 8 nucleotides agree with TRBD2. Germline V gene data show CDR1 as MNHNS and CDR2 as SASEGT. V gave up 5 bases and J gave up 1 base; unmatched junction bases: 9. The CDR3 consists of 16 residues. This CDR3 is CASSTRLARVQETQYF. CDR3 sequence (DNA): TGTGCCAGCAGTACCAGACTAGCGAGGGTCCAAGAGACCCAGTACTTC.

This clonotype was seen a handful of times. The chain combines TRBV12-3 or TRBV12-4 with TRBJ2-3; D gene ambiguous. The CDR3 has 14 residues. The germline V and J ends were trimmed by 5 bases and 0 bases, with 9 bases remaining between them. The DNA for the CDR3 is TGTGCCAGCAGTCCCATAACTAGCACAGATACGCAGTATTTT. Translating it yields CASSPITSTDTQYF.

This clonotype was detected many times. The rearrangement links TRBV5-1 to TRBJ2-3, with D unresolved. The ends were cut back, 2 bases at V and 2 bases at J, with 3 bases in the middle. CDR1 is SGHRS, CDR2 YFSETQ, per germline. This CDR3 comprises 12 residues. The chain's CDR3 is CASSFTTDTQYF. DNA of the CDR3: TGCGCCAGCAGCTTCACCACAGATACGCAGTATTTT.

This clonotype has more than one count but fewer than ten. The J gene is TRBJ1-1, the V gene TRBV29-1; perhaps TRBD1 as D (6 bases). There are 14 residues in the CDR3. V gave up 3 bases and J gave up 4 bases, with 15 bases separating them. Germline CDR1 is SQVTM and CDR2 is ANQGSEA. CDR3 coding DNA: TGCAGCGTTGATGGGGCAGGGGTATCCACTGAAGCTTTCTTT. Amino acids: CSVDGAGVSTEAFF.

About this clonotype itself: The junction shows a germline mismatch at one end, possibly a read error. The rearrangement uses TRBV24-1 and TRBJ1-5; the match to TRBD1 covers 9 bases. Germline CDR1 and CDR2: KGHDR and SFDVKD. CDR3 length: 15 residues. This chain's CDR3 is CATVQGAGGNQPQRF. The CDR3 DNA reads as TGTGCCACCGTACAGGGGGCTGGGGGCAATCAGCCCCAGCGTTTT.

The chain uses TRBV30 and TRBJ2-3, with D uncertain. Trimming took 0 bases from V and 0 from J, leaving 10 bases between them. The CDR3 is 15 amino acids. Germline CDR1 GTSNPN, CDR2 SVGIG (reference sequence). CDR3 bases: TGTGCCTGGAGTGTCCGGCCTCCTAGCACAGATACGCAGTATTTT. This sequence encodes CAWSVRPPSTDTQYF.

This clonotype turned up a few times. The gene calls are TRBV6-2 or TRBV6-3 and TRBJ1-5; D uncertain. In germline, CDR1 is MNHEY, CDR2 SVGEGT. The CDR3 runs 20 residues. V dropped 5 bases and J dropped 0 bases, with 26 bases sitting between them. The CDR3 protein is CASSLTRLPGTLYSNQPQHF. As DNA, the CDR3 is TGTGCCAGCAGTCTGACTCGGTTACCAGGAACCCTTTATAGCAATCAGCCCCAGCATTTT.

This clonotype has only a few counts. The V call is TRBV7-3, the J call TRBJ1-5, with unresolved D. Germline loops: CDR1 SGHTA, CDR2 FQGTGA. Trimming shortened V by 1 base and J by 5 bases, and 9 bases separated the two germline ends. This CDR3 has 14 amino acids. This CDR3 reads CASSLRGGDQPQHF. As DNA, the CDR3 is TGTGCCAGCAGCTTAAGGGGTGGCGATCAGCCCCAGCATTTT.

The DNA of the CDR3 is TGTGCCAGCAGCGTTAGCGGGAGAACCCGCGAGCAGTACTTC. Translating gives CASSVSGRTREQYF. The rearrangement links TRBV9 to TRBJ2-7; 9 nucleotides align to TRBD2. The CDR3 is 14 amino acids. In germline, CDR1 is SGDLS, CDR2 YYNGEE. V was pared by 2 bases and J by 6 bases, with 6 bases of the junction left unmatched.

The CDR3 bases are TGTGCCAGCCCGCAGGGAGTAGATACGCAGTATTTT. Protein product: CASPQGVDTQYF. This chain links TRBV2 with TRBJ2-3, with D perhaps being TRBD1 or TRBD2 (5 bases each). This CDR3 has 12 amino acids. Per the germline V gene, CDR1 is SNHLY and CDR2 is FYNNEI. With 8 bases removed from V and 5 bases from J, the gap between germline ends came to 11 bases. The full variable domain, its missing parts supplied by reference TRBV2 and TRBJ2-3, is EPEVTQTPSHQVTQMGQEVILRCVPISNHLYFYWYRQILGQKVEFLVSFYNNEISEKSEIFDDQFSVERPDGSNFTLKIRSTKLEDSAMYFCASPQGVDTQYFGPGTRLTVL.

The chain couples TRBV10-3 to TRBJ1-2; tentative D call: TRBD1 (5 bases). This CDR3 spans 12 amino acids. V was clipped by 8 bases and J by 5 bases, with 12 bases between them. Germline CDR1 and CDR2: ENHRY and SYGVKD. Written as DNA, the CDR3 is TGTGCCATCCGAGGGGATGGGTATGGCTACACCTTC. It is translated as CAIRGDGYGYTF.

Only a few counts were recorded for this clonotype. The chain employs TRBV12-3 or TRBV12-4 and TRBJ1-5, with D unresolved. This CDR3 has 15 residues. Trimming stripped 6 bases from V and 2 bases from J, with 14 bases between. For the CDR3, the DNA is TGTGCCAGCAGGGCTGGCAGGTATGGCAATCAGCCCCAGCATTTT. Amino acid sequence: CASRAGRYGNQPQHF.

This clonotype was counted at least ten times. J is TRBJ2-1 and V is TRBV20-1, with 10 bases aligning to TRBD2. Looked up from germline, CDR1 is DFQATT and CDR2 is SNEGSKA (reference sequence). Unmatched junction bases numbered 2, after V lost 3 bases and J lost 6 bases. The CDR3 covers 13 residues. DNA for the CDR3: TGCAGTGCTAGCCTAGCGGGAGCCAATGAGCAGTTCTTC. Its protein product is CSASLAGANEQFF.

The gene calls are TRBV14 and TRBJ2-5; no definite D call. Germline V lookup: CDR1 SGHDN, CDR2 FVKESK. This CDR3 is built from 15 residues. V lost 4 bases and J lost 2, with 14 bases in between. CDR3 protein: CASSPMSGYQETQYF. The CDR3 coding sequence is TGTGCCAGCAGCCCCATGAGTGGATATCAAGAGACCCAGTACTTC.

This clonotype has a count of ten or more. The chain combines TRBV7-2 with TRBJ2-1, with D unclear. The CDR3 length is 13 residues. CDR1 is SGHTA, CDR2 FQGNSA, per germline. The V end was cut by 5 bases, the J end by 4 bases, with 9 bases between. This chain's CDR3 is CASSLEQYNEQFF. The CDR3 DNA follows: TGTGCCAGCAGCCTCGAACAGTACAATGAGCAGTTCTTC.

This clonotype came up a few times. The V gene is TRBV6-5, the J gene TRBJ2-5; tentative D call: TRBD2 (5 bases). V lost 3 bases to trimming and J lost 1 base, with 12 bases between them. Germline V gene lookup returns CDR1 MNHEY and CDR2 SVGAGI. The length of the CDR3 is 15 residues. CDR3 bases: TGTGCCAGCAGTTATGGGGAGAAACTCCAAGAGACCCAGTACTTC. It codes for CASSYGEKLQETQYF.

This chain links TRBV7-2 with TRBJ1-2, with D maybe TRBD1 (6 bases). The V gene's germline CDR1 is SGHTA and CDR2 FQGNSA. V was pared by 5 bases and J by 2 bases, with 15 bases between. This CDR3 spans 15 amino acids. The CDR3 nucleotides read TGTGCCAGCAGCACTTTCTCGACAGGAAACTATGGCTACACCTTC. Translated: CASSTFSTGNYGYTF. The full variable domain, its missing parts supplied by reference TRBV7-2 and TRBJ1-2, is GAGVSQSPSNKVTEKGKDVELRCDPISGHTALYWYRQSLGQGLEFLIYFQGNSAPDKSGLPSDRFSAERTGGSVSTLTIQRTQQEDSAVYLCASSTFSTGNYGYTFGSGTRLTVV.

The CDR3 sequence: CSATKTGQYEQYF. In DNA form, the CDR3 reads TGCAGTGCTACCAAGACAGGGCAGTACGAGCAGTACTTC. J is TRBJ2-7 and V is TRBV20-1; TRBD1 agrees at 7 bases. CDR1 and CDR2 (germline): DFQATT, SNEGSKA (reference sequence). V lost 4 bases to trimming and J lost 4 bases; unmatched junction nucleotides: 7. This CDR3 contains 13 residues.

This clonotype has more than one count but fewer than ten. The rearrangement joins TRBV20-1 to TRBJ1-5, with TRBD1 matching 9 bases. With V trimmed by 2 bases and J by 5 bases, 13 bases remained unmatched. This CDR3 is 17 amino acids long. CDR1 DFQATT and CDR2 SNEGSKA come from the germline V gene (reference sequence). The CDR3 DNA is TGCAGTGCTAGACCTGCCTCGACAGGGGGTCTTCATCAGCCCCAGCATTTT. Translated: CSARPASTGGLHQPQHF.

The rearrangement links TRBV15 to TRBJ2-5; 7 bases map to TRBD2. Germline CDR1 is LNHNV and CDR2 is YYDKDF (reference sequence). The CDR3 totals 17 residues. V was pared by 0 bases and J by 2 bases, with 9 bases of the junction left unmatched. The CDR3 bases are TGTGCCACCAGCAGAGATTTATGGCTAGCGGAACAAGAGACCCAGTACTTC. Translating gives CATSRDLWLAEQETQYF.

The gene calls are TRBV5-1 and TRBJ2-5; weak D call: TRBD1 (6 bases). CDR1 and CDR2 (germline): SGHRS, YFSETQ. CDR3 length: 14 amino acids. V was pared by 4 bases and J by 3 bases, with 13 bases between. This CDR3 is CASSIARGKETQYF. The CDR3, as DNA: TGCGCCAGCAGCATTGCCAGGGGAAAAGAGACCCAGTACTTC.

This rearrangement joins TRBV15 to TRBJ2-1; 8 nucleotides align to TRBD1. J was trimmed by 7 bases and V by 3 bases; bases with no gene match: 2. The CDR3 spans 13 residues. CDR1 is LNHNV, CDR2 YYDKDF, per germline (reference sequence). The chain's CDR3 is CATSRDRENEQFF. DNA of the CDR3: TGTGCCACCAGCAGGGACAGGGAGAATGAGCAGTTCTTC. The full variable domain, its missing parts supplied by reference TRBV15 and TRBJ2-1, is DAMVIQNPRYQVTQFGKPVTLSCSQTLNHNVMYWYQQKSSQAPKLLFHYYDKDFNNEADTPDNFQSRRPNTSFCFLDIRSPGLGDTAMYLCATSRDRENEQFFGPGTRLTVL.

There are many counts of this clonotype. The chain recombines TRBV20-1 with TRBJ2-5; TRBD1 aligns across 8 bases. With 6 bases clipped from V and 6 bases from J, the junction kept 6 bases outside the gene matches. The V gene's germline CDR1 is DFQATT and CDR2 SNEGSKA (reference sequence). The CDR3 totals 12 residues. For the CDR3, the DNA is TGCAGTGCCGGACAGGGTCGGCAGACCCAGTACTTC. This codes for CSAGQGRQTQYF.

In its sample, this clonotype was seen many times. V is TRBV12-3 or TRBV12-4 and J is TRBJ2-2; D might be TRBD2 (5 bases). The germline V and J ends were trimmed by 3 bases and 4 bases, with 9 bases remaining between them. This CDR3 spans 14 amino acids. The CDR3, as DNA: TGTGCCAGCAGTTTCGAGGGTGGCACCGGGGAGCTGTTTTTT. As protein: CASSFEGGTGELFF.

This clonotype appeared a few times. V is TRBV12-3 or TRBV12-4 and J is TRBJ2-1, with 10 bases fitting TRBD2. Trimming removed 6 bases from V and 10 bases from J; junction bases left unmatched: 9. The CDR3 loop spans 14 amino acids. CDR3 residues: CASSVAGGPQEQFF. As DNA, the CDR3 is TGTGCCAGCAGCGTAGCGGGGGGCCCTCAGGAGCAGTTCTTC.

V usage is TRBV15 and J usage is TRBJ1-5; TRBD1 might be the D (5 bases). The CDR3 consists of 16 residues. V was shortened by 0 bases and J by 4 bases, with 13 bases between the two germline ends. The V gene's germline CDR1 is LNHNV and CDR2 YYDKDF (reference sequence). CDR3 region: CATSREDSRVNQPQHF. The CDR3 DNA is TGTGCCACCAGCAGAGAGGATTCCAGGGTGAATCAGCCCCAGCATTTT.

This clonotype appeared many times. V usage is TRBV5-1 and J usage is TRBJ2-3; 11 nucleotides line up with TRBD2. The CDR3 is 17 amino acids. Germline CDR1 reads SGHRS; CDR2 reads YFSETQ. Losses at the gene ends were 3 bases for V and 1 base for J; bases not matched to a gene: 7. The DNA for the CDR3 is TGCGCCAGCAGCTCTCCCCCGGGACTAGCGGGCACAGATACGCAGTATTTT. Amino acids: CASSSPPGLAGTDTQYF.